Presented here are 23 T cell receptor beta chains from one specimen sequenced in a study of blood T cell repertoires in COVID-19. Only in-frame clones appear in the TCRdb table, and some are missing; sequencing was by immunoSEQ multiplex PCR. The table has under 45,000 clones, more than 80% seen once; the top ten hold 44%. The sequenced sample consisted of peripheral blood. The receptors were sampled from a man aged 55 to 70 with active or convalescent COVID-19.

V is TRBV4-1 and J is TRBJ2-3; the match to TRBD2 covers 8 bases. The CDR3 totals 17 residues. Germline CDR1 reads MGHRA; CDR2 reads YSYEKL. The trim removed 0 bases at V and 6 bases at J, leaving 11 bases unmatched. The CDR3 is CASSQEPLAGGIDTQYF. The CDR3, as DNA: TGCGCCAGCAGCCAAGAACCTCTCGCGGGGGGCATTGATACGCAGTATTTT.

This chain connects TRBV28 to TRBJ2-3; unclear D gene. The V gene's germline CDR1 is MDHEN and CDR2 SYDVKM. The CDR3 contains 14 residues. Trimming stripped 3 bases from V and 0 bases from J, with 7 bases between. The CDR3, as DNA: TGTGCCAGCAGTTTTCCCAGTAGCACAGATACGCAGTATTTT. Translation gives CASSFPSSTDTQYF.

CDR3 in amino acids: CASSPTPLLADSYNEQFF. The DNA for the CDR3 is TGTGCCAGCAGTCCGACTCCTCTCTTAGCGGACTCCTACAATGAGCAGTTCTTC. The chain is built from TRBV27 and TRBJ2-1; weak D call: TRBD2 (6 bases). From germline, CDR1 is MNHEY and CDR2 SMNVEV (reference sequence). This CDR3 spans 18 amino acids. Trimming shortened V by 5 bases and J by 0 bases, and 20 bases separated the two germline ends.

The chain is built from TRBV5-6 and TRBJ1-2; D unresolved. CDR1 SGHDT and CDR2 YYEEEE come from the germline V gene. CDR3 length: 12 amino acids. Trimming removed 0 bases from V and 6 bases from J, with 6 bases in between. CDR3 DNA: TGTGCCAGCAGCTTGGGAGAGGATGGCTACACCTTC. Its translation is CASSLGEDGYTF.

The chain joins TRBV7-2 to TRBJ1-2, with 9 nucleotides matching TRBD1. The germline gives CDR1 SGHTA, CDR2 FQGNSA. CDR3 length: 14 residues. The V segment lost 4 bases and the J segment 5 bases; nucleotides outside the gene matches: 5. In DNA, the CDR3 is TGTGCCAGCAGCTCCGGGACAGGGATTTATGGCTACACCTTC. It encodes CASSSGTGIYGYTF.

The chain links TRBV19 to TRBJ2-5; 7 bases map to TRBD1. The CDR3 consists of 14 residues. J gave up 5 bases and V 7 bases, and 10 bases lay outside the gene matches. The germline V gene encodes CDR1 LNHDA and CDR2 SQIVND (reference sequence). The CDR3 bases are TGTGCCAGTAAGCCCCGACAGGGTGGGGAGACCCAGTACTTC. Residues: CASKPRQGGETQYF.

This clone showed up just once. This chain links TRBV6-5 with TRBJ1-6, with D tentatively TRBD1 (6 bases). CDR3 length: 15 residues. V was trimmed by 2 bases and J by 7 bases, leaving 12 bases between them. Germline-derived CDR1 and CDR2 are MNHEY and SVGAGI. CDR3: CASSYRGSRNSPLHF. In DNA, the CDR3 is TGTGCCAGCAGTTACAGGGGGTCTCGGAATTCACCCCTCCACTTT.

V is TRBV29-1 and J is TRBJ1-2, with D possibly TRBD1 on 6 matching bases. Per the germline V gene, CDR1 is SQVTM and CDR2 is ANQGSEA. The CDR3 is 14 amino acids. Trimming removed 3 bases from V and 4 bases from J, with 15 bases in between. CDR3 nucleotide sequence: TGCAGCGTTGAGAGTGGGGGCGAGGGCTATGGCTACACCTTC. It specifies CSVESGGEGYGYTF.

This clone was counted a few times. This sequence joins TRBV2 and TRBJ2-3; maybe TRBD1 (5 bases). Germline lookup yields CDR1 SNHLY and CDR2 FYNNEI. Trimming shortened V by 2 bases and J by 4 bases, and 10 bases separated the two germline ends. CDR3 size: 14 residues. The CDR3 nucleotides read TGTGCCAGCAGTGAAAAAGGGGTGGCAGATACGCAGTATTTT. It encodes CASSEKGVADTQYF.

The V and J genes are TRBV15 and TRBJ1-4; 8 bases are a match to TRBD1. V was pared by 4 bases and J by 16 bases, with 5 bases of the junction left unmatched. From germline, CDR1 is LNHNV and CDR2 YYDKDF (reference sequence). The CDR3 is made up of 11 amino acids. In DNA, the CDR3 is TGTGCCACCAGCAACCGACAGGGGAAGTTTTTT. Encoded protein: CATSNRQGKFF.

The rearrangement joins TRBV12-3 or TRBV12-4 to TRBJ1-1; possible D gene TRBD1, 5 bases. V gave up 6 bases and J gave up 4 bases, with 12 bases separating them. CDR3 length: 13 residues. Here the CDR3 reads CASSGGGGTEAFF. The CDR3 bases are TGTGCCAGCAGCGGGGGAGGAGGCACTGAAGCTTTCTTT.

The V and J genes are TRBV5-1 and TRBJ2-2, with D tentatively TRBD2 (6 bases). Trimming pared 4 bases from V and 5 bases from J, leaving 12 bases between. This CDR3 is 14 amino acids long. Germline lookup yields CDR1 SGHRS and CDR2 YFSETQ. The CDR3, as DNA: TGCGCCAGCAGCGCGGGACTTAATACCGGGGAGCTGTTTTTT. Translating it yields CASSAGLNTGELFF.

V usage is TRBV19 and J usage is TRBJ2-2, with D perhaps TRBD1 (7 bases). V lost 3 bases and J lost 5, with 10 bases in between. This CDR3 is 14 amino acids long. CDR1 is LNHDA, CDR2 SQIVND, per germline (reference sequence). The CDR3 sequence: CASSIPGGTGELFF. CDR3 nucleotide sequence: TGTGCCAGTAGTATTCCAGGGGGGACCGGGGAGCTGTTTTTT.

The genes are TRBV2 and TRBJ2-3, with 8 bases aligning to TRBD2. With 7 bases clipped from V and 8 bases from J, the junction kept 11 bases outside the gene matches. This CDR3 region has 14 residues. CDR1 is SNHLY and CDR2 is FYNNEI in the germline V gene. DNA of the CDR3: TGTGCCAGCACTCCGGGACTAGTAGTCGGTACGCAGTATTTT. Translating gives CASTPGLVVGTQYF.

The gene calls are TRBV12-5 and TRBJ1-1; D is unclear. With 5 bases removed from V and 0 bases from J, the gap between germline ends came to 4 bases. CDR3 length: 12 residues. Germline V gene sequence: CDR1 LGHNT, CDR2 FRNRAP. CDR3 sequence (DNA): TGTGCTAGTGGTACTATGAACACTGAAGCTTTCTTT. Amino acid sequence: CASGTMNTEAFF.

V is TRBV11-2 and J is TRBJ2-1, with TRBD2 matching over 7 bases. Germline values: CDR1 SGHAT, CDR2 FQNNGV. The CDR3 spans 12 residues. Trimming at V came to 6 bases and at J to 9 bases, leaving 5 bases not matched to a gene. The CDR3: CASSTGGGEQFF. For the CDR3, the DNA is TGTGCCAGCAGTACTGGCGGGGGTGAGCAGTTCTTC.

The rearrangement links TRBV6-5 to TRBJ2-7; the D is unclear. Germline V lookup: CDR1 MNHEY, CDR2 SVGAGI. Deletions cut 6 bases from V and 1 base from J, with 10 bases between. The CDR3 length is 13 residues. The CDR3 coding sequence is TGTGCCAGCAGCCTCGAGGCATCCTACGAGCAGTACGTC. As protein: CASSLEASYEQYV.

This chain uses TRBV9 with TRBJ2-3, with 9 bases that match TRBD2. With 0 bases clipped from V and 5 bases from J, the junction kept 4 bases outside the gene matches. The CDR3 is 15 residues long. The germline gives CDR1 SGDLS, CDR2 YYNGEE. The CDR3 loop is CASSVGSGRIDTQYF. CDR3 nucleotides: TGTGCCAGCAGCGTAGGCAGCGGGAGGATAGATACGCAGTATTTT.

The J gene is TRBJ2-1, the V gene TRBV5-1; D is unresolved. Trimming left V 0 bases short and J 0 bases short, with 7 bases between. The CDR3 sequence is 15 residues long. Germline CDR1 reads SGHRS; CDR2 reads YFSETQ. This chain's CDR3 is CASSLVTSSYNEQFF. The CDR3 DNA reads TGCGCCAGCAGCTTGGTTACCAGCTCCTACAATGAGCAGTTCTTC.

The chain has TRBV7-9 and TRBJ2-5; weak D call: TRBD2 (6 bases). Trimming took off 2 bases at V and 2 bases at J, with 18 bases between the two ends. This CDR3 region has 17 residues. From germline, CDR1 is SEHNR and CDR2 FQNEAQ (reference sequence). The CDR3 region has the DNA TGTGCCAGCAGCTTAAGGGGTACGCGGGACTGGCAAGAGACCCAGTACTTC. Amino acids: CASSLRGTRDWQETQYF.

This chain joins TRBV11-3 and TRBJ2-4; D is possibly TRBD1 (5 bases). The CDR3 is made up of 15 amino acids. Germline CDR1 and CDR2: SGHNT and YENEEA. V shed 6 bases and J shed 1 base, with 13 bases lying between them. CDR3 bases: TGTGCCAGCAGTCAGGGTTTGTCGGCCAAAAACATTCAGTACTTC. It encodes CASSQGLSAKNIQYF. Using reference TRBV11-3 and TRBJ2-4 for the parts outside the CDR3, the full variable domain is EAGVVQSPRYKIIEKKQPVAFWCNPISGHNTLYWYLQNLGQGPELLIRYENEEAVDDSQLPKDRFSAERLKGVDSTLKIQPAELGDSAVYLCASSQGLSAKNIQYFGAGTRLSVL.

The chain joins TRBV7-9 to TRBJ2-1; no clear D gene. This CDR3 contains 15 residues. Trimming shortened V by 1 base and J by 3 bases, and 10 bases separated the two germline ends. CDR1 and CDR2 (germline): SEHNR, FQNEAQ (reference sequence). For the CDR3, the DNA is TGTGCCAGCAGCTTAGGATTAGCAAGCTACAATGAGCAGTTCTTC. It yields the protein CASSLGLASYNEQFF.

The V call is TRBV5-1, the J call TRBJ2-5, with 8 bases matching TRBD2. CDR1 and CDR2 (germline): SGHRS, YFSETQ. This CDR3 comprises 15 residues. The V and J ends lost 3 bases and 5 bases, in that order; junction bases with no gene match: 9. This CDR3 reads CASSSGGTSMETQYF. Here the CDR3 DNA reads TGCGCCAGCAGCTCGGGGGGGACATCGATGGAGACCCAGTACTTC. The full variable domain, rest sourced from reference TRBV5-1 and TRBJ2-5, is KAGVTQTPRYLIKTRGQQVTLSCSPISGHRSVSWYQQTPGQGLQFLFEYFSETQRNKGNFPGRFSGRQFSNSRSEMNVSTLELGDSALYLCASSSGGTSMETQYFGPGTRLLVL.